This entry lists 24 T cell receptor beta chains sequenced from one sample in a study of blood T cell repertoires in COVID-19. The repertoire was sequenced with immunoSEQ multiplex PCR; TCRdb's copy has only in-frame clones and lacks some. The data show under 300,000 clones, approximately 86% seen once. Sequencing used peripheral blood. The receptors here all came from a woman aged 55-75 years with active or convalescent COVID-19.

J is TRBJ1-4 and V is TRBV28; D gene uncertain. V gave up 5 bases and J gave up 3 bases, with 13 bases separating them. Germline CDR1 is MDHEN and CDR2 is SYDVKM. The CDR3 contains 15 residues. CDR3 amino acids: CASSPDDWPNEKLFF. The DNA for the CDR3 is TGTGCCAGCAGTCCTGATGATTGGCCTAATGAAAAACTGTTTTTT.

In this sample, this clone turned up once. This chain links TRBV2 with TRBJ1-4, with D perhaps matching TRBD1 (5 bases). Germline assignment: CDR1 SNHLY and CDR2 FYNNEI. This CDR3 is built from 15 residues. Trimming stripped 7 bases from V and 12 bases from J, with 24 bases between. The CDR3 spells CASMLEGSFGAELFF. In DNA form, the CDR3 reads TGTGCCAGCATGTTGGAGGGGTCCTTTGGGGCAGAACTGTTTTTT. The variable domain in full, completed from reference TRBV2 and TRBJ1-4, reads EPEVTQTPSHQVTQMGQEVILRCVPISNHLYFYWYRQILGQKVEFLVSFYNNEISEKSEIFDDQFSVERPDGSNFTLKIRSTKLEDSAMYFCASMLEGSFGAELFFGSGTQLSVL.

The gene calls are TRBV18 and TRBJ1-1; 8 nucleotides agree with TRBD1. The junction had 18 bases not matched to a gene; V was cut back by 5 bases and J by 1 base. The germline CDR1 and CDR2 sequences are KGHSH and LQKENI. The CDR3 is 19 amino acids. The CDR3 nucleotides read TGTGCCAGCTCAACCACCAACTCACAGGGGGGCCGTGGGAACACTGAAGCTTTCTTT. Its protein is CASSTTNSQGGRGNTEAFF.

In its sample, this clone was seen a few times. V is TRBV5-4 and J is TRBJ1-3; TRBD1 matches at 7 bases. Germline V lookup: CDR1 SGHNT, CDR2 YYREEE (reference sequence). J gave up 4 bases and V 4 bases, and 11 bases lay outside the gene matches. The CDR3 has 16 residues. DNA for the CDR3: TGTGCCAGCAGCGACCGGACAGGTTTAGGCGGAAACACCATATATTTT. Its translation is CASSDRTGLGGNTIYF.

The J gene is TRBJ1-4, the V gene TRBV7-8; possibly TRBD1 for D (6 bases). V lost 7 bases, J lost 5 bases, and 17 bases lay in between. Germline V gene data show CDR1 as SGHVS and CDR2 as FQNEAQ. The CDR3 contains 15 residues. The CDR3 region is CASTPRGGRNEKLFF. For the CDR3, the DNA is TGTGCCAGCACCCCTAGGGGGGGCCGAAATGAAAAACTGTTTTTT.

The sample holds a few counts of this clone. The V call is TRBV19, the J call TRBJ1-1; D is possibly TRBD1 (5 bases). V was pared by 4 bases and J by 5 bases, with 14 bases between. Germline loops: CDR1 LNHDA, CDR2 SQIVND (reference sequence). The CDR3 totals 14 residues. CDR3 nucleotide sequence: TGTGCCAGTAGTAACCCAGGGATTGGAACTGAAGCTTTCTTT. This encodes CASSNPGIGTEAFF.

CDR3 amino acids: CASSQDLGGGQPQHF. For the CDR3, the DNA is TGTGCCAGCAGCCAAGATTTGGGAGGGGGTCAGCCCCAGCATTTT. V gene TRBV4-2 combines with J gene TRBJ1-5, with TRBD1 as a possible D gene (6 bases). Trimming took 0 bases from V and 6 from J, leaving 12 bases between them. This CDR3 has 15 amino acids. The germline V gene encodes CDR1 LGHNA and CDR2 YNFKEQ.

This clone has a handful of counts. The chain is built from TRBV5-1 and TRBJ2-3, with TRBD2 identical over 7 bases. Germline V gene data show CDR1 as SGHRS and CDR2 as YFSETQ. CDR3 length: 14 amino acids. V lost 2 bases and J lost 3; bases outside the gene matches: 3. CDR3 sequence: CASSFTGGTDTQYF. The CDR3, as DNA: TGCGCCAGCAGCTTTACCGGGGGGACAGATACGCAGTATTTT.

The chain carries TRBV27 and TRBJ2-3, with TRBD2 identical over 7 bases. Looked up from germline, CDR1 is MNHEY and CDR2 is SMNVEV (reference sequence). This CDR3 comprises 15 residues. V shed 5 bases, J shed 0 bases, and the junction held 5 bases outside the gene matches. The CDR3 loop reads CASSPRRESTDTQYF. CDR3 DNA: TGTGCCAGCAGTCCGAGGCGGGAGAGCACAGATACGCAGTATTTT.

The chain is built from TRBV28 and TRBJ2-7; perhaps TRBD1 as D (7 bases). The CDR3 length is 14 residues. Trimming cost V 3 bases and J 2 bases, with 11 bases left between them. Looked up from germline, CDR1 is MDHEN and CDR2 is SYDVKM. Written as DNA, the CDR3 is TGTGCCAGCAGTTTCGGGGGACAGACCTACGAGCAGTACGTC. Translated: CASSFGGQTYEQYV.

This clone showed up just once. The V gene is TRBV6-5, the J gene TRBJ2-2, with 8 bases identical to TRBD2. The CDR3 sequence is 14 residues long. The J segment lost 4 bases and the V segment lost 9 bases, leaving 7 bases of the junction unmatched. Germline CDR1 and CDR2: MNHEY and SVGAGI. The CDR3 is CASTGTSGTGELFF. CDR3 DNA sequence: TGTGCCAGTACCGGGACTAGTGGCACCGGGGAGCTGTTTTTT.

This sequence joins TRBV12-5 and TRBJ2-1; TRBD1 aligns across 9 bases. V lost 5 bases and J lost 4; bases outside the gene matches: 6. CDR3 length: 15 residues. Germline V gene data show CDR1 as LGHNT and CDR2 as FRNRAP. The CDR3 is CASGPTGGAYNEQFF. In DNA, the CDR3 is TGTGCTAGTGGTCCTACAGGGGGCGCTTACAATGAGCAGTTCTTC.

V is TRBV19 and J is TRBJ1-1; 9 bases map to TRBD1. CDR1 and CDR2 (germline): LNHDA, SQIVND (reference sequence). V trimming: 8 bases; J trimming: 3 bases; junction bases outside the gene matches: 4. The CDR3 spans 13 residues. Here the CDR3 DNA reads TGTGCCAGTGGGGGACAGGGTGACACTGAAGCTTTCTTT. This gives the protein CASGGQGDTEAFF.

The CDR3 sequence: CASGVGANSYEQYF. The CDR3 coding sequence is TGCGCCAGCGGAGTTGGGGCCAACTCCTACGAGCAGTACTTC. The genes are TRBV10-2 and TRBJ2-7; the D gene is possibly TRBD1 (5 bases). This CDR3 has 14 amino acids. V was trimmed by 8 bases and J by 0 bases, leaving 14 bases between them. Germline V lookup: CDR1 WSHSY, CDR2 SAAADI.

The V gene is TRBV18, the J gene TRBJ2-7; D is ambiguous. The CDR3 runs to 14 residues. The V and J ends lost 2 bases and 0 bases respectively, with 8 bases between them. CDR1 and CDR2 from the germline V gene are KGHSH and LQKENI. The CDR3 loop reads CASSPKEFSYEQYV. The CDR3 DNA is TGTGCCAGCTCACCAAAAGAGTTCTCCTACGAGCAGTACGTC.

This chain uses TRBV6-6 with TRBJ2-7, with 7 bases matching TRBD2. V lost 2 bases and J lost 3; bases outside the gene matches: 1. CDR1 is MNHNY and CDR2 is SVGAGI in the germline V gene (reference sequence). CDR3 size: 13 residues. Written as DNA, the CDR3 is TGTGCCAGCAGTTACCCGGGGGGCTACGAGCAGTACGTC. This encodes CASSYPGGYEQYV.

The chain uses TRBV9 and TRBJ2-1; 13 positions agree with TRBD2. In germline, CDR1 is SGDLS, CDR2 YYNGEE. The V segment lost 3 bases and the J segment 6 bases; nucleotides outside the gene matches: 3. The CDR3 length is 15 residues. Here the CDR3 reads CASSGTSGRANEQFF. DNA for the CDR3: TGTGCCAGCAGCGGAACTAGCGGGAGGGCCAATGAGCAGTTCTTC.

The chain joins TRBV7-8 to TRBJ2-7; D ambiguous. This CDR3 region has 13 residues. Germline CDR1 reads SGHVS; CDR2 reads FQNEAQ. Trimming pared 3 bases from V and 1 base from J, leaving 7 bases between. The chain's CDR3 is CASSFIRSYEQYV. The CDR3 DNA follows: TGTGCCAGCAGCTTCATCCGGTCCTACGAGCAGTACGTC.

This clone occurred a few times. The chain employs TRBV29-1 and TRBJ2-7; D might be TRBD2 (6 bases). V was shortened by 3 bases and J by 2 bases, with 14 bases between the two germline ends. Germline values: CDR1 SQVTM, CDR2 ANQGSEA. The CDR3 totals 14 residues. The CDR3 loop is CSVESVRETYEQYF. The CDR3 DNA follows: TGCAGCGTTGAGAGTGTACGGGAGACCTACGAGCAGTACTTC.

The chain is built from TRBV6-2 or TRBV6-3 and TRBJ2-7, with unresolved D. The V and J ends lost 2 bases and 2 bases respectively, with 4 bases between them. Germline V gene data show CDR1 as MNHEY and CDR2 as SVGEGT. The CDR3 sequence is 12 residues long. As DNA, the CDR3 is TGTGCCAGCAGTTACCCTGCCTACGAGCAGTACTTC. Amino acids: CASSYPAYEQYF.

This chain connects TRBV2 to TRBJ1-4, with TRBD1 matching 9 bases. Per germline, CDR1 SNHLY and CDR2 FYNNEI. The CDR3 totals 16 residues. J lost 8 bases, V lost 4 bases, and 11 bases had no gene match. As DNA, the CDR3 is TGTGCCAGCAGTGGGGGGACAGGGAAATTATCCGAAAAACTGTTTTTT. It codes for CASSGGTGKLSEKLFF. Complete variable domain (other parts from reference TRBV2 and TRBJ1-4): EPEVTQTPSHQVTQMGQEVILRCVPISNHLYFYWYRQILGQKVEFLVSFYNNEISEKSEIFDDQFSVERPDGSNFTLKIRSTKLEDSAMYFCASSGGTGKLSEKLFFGSGTQLSVL.

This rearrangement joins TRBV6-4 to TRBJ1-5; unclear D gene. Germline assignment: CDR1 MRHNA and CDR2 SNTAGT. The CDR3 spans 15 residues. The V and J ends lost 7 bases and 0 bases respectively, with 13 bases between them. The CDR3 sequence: CASTRTDDSNQPQHF. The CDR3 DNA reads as TGTGCCAGCACCCGGACTGATGATAGCAATCAGCCCCAGCATTTT.

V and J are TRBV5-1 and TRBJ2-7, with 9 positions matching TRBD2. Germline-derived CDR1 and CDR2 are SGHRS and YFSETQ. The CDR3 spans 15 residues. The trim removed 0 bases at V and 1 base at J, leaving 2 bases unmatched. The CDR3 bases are TGCGCCAGCAGCTTGGGGCGGGAGGGTTCCTACGAGCAGTACTTC. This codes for CASSLGREGSYEQYF.

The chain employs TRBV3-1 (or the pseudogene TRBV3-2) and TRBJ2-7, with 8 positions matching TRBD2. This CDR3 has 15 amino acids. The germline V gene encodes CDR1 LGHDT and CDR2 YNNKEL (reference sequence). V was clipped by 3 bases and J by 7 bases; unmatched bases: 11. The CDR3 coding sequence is TGTGCCAGCAGCCACGGCAGCGGGAGCCCAGGGGAGCAGTACTTC. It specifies CASSHGSGSPGEQYF.